The 21 T cell receptor beta chains below come from one sample, sequenced in a study of cytomegalovirus exposure and HLA in healthy donors. This PCR relied on a set of 60 Vbeta primers and 13 Jbeta primers. Some clones are missing from TCRdb's copy, which holds only in-frame ones; the method was immunoSEQ multiplex PCR. The sample holds about 120,000 clones, roughly 85% seen once. Sequencing used PBMCs. These receptors originate from a man younger than 30 in good health and CMV-seropositive.

This clone was observed a handful of times. V gene TRBV28 combines with J gene TRBJ1-6; D is possibly TRBD1 (6 bases). Germline values: CDR1 MDHEN, CDR2 SYDVKM. CDR3 length: 17 residues. V shed 4 bases and J shed 0 bases, with 13 bases lying between them. CDR3 sequence reads: CASSSPGASSYNSPLHF. The CDR3 DNA follows: TGTGCCAGCAGTTCCCCAGGGGCTAGCTCCTATAATTCACCCCTCCACTTT.

The CDR3 is CASSPKSMNTEAFF. The CDR3 DNA sequence: TGTGCCAGCTCACCAAAGAGCATGAACACTGAAGCTTTCTTT. The chain uses TRBV18 and TRBJ1-1; D is undetermined. The V gene lost 2 bases and the J gene lost 0 bases, with 7 bases spanning the gap. CDR3 size: 14 residues. Germline V gene data show CDR1 as KGHSH and CDR2 as LQKENI. Combining the CDR3 with reference TRBV18 and TRBJ1-1 gives the whole variable domain NAGVMQNPRHLVRRRGQEARLRCSPMKGHSHVYWYRQLPEEGLKFMVYLQKENIIDESGMPKERFSAEFPKEGPSILRIQQVVRGDSAAYFCASSPKSMNTEAFFGQGTRLTVV.

This chain uses TRBV19 with TRBJ2-6; TRBD1 matches at 10 bases. The CDR3 spans 16 residues. The V gene's germline CDR1 is LNHDA and CDR2 SQIVND (reference sequence). V shed 8 bases, J shed 0 bases, and the junction held 4 bases outside the gene matches. In DNA form, the CDR3 reads TGTGCCAGTGCGGACAGGGGGAACTCTGGGGCCAACGTCCTGACTTTC. The encoded protein is CASADRGNSGANVLTF. Variable domain in full (rest from reference TRBV19 and TRBJ2-6): DGGITQSPKYLFRKEGQNVTLSCEQNLNHDAMYWYRQDPGQGLRLIYYSQIVNDFQKGDIAEGYSVSREKKESFPLTVTSAQKNPTAFYLCASADRGNSGANVLTFGAGSRLTVL.

As for this clone: One base separates it from a far larger clone, so it is likely a read error. The same CDR3 is also encoded by other DNA sequences in this sample. This CDR3 reads CASSESATGFSIQYF. CDR3 coding DNA: TGCGCCAGCAGTGAGTCTGCGACAGGGTTTAGCATTCAGTATTTC. The chain joins TRBV10-1 to TRBJ2-4, with 7 bases that match TRBD1. Germline V CDR1 and CDR2: WNHNN, SYGVQD (reference sequence). The CDR3 is 15 amino acids.

This clone occurred a few times. The rearrangement links TRBV6-1 to TRBJ2-5; TRBD2 agrees at 10 bases. Germline trimming cut 4 bases from V and 9 bases from J; bases unmatched to any gene: 14. Germline CDR1 and CDR2: MNHNS and SASEGT. The CDR3 runs 16 residues. CDR3 nucleotide sequence: TGTGCCAGCAGTGCCCCGGGACTAGCGTTCCATGGGGCCCAGTACTTC. Protein: CASSAPGLAFHGAQYF.

This clone showed up just once. The genes are TRBV7-9 and TRBJ2-1; 8 bases map to TRBD1. Looked up from germline, CDR1 is SEHNR and CDR2 is FQNEAQ (reference sequence). The CDR3 totals 17 residues. With V trimmed by 2 bases and J by 7 bases, 13 bases remained unmatched. The CDR3 region is CASSLSFISDRENEQFF. The CDR3 nucleotides are TGTGCCAGCAGCTTATCCTTCATTTCGGACAGGGAAAATGAGCAGTTCTTC. Complete variable domain (other parts from reference TRBV7-9 and TRBJ2-1): DTGVSQNPRHKITKRGQNVTFRCDPISEHNRLYWYRQTLGQGPEFLTYFQNEAQLEKSRLLSDRFSAERPKGSFSTLEIQRTEQGDSAMYLCASSLSFISDRENEQFFGPGTRLTVL.

The chain couples TRBV5-1 to TRBJ2-1; D call uncertain. This CDR3 has 16 amino acids. Germline values: CDR1 SGHRS, CDR2 YFSETQ. V lost 0 bases and J 4 bases, leaving 14 bases between the germline ends. The CDR3 is CASSLVAQETYNEQFF. The CDR3 nucleotides read TGCGCCAGCAGCTTGGTCGCCCAAGAGACTTACAATGAGCAGTTCTTC.

The rearrangement uses TRBV10-1 and TRBJ2-2; TRBD2 is a possible D gene (7 bases). This CDR3 is 14 amino acids long. The ends were cut back, 9 bases at V and 4 bases at J, with 15 bases in the middle. The germline gives CDR1 WNHNN, CDR2 SYGVQD (reference sequence). DNA of the CDR3: TGCGCCAGGAGGGGGGGGGAGGGCACCGGGGAGCTGTTTTTT. Its translation: CARRGGEGTGELFF.

The rearrangement uses TRBV2 and TRBJ2-5; 7 bases are shared with TRBD2. TRBJ2-7 explains the end of the DNA better; the J call may be wrong. Germline CDR1 and CDR2: SNHLY and FYNNEI. The CDR3 extends over 16 amino acids. CDR3 residues: CASSEGGTGGYYEQYF. The DNA of the CDR3 is TGTGCCAGCAGTGAAGGGGGAACGGGGGGATACTACGAGCAGTACTTC.

The genes are TRBV25-1 and TRBJ1-2, with 7 bases matching TRBD1. Germline loops: CDR1 MGHDK, CDR2 SYGVNS. V lost 4 bases to trimming and J lost 2 bases; unmatched junction nucleotides: 7. The CDR3 sequence is 15 residues long. CDR3 nucleotide sequence: TGTGCCAGCAGTGTCGAAGGGGGCCCCAACTATGGCTACACCTTC. Protein: CASSVEGGPNYGYTF.

V and J are TRBV27 and TRBJ1-2; 7 nucleotides line up with TRBD1. This CDR3 is built from 14 residues. J lost 7 bases, V lost 5 bases, and 10 bases had no gene match. Germline CDR1 is MNHEY and CDR2 is SMNVEV (reference sequence). CDR3 DNA sequence: TGTGCCAGCAGTCCCCTCGACAGGGCTGGTGGCTACACCTTC. It encodes CASSPLDRAGGYTF.

The chain has TRBV5-1 and TRBJ2-3; D might be TRBD1 (6 bases). The CDR3 loop spans 17 amino acids. Germline CDR1 and CDR2: SGHRS and YFSETQ. Trimming cost V 0 bases and J 3 bases, with 17 bases left between them. The CDR3 DNA follows: TGCGCCAGCAGCTTGGCCACCTTTGTGGGGACAACAGATACGCAGTATTTT. Its protein product is CASSLATFVGTTDTQYF.

The J gene is TRBJ1-2, the V gene TRBV4-1; D is unresolved. Between the trimmed V and J ends, which lost 1 base and 6 bases, there was a span of 9 bases. Germline V gene sequence: CDR1 MGHRA, CDR2 YSYEKL. The CDR3 contains 13 residues. For the CDR3, the DNA is TGCGCCAGCAGCCAAGTGGGCGGGGATGGCTACACCTTC. It codes for CASSQVGGDGYTF.

This clone came up a few times. At the DNA level, this CDR3 is encoded by other sequences in the same sample as well. The V and J genes are TRBV5-1 and TRBJ2-7; D unclear. V lost 2 bases, J lost 2 bases, and 8 bases lay in between. Germline CDR1 and CDR2: SGHRS and YFSETQ. This CDR3 contains 13 residues. Written as DNA, the CDR3 is TGCGCCAGCAGCTTTGGAACAGCCTACGAGCAGTACTTC. It translates to CASSFGTAYEQYF.

The CDR3 DNA is TGTGCCAGCAGCGCAGGGACTGTCCCCGATCGGCCCCAGCATTTT. Encoded protein: CASSAGTVPDRPQHF. This chain connects TRBV9 to TRBJ1-5; the D gene is possibly TRBD1 (5 bases). CDR1 and CDR2 (germline): SGDLS, YYNGEE. The CDR3 consists of 15 residues. V gave up 3 bases and J gave up 9 bases, with 19 bases separating them.

The genes are TRBV18 and TRBJ1-5; D is undetermined. The germline V and J ends were trimmed by 6 bases and 3 bases, with 15 bases remaining between them. The CDR3 loop spans 15 amino acids. From germline, CDR1 is KGHSH and CDR2 LQKENI. The CDR3 spells CASSQEATPNQPQHF. The CDR3 DNA sequence: TGTGCCAGCTCCCAAGAGGCCACTCCCAATCAGCCCCAGCATTTT.

The chain carries TRBV6-5 and TRBJ2-5; D might be TRBD2 (6 bases). Germline-derived CDR1 and CDR2 are MNHEY and SVGAGI. The CDR3 spans 14 residues. Trimming took off 0 bases at V and 4 bases at J, with 9 bases between the two ends. The CDR3 loop reads CASSYSTSRETQYF. CDR3 bases: TGTGCCAGCAGTTACTCTACTAGCCGAGAGACCCAGTACTTC.

The rearrangement links TRBV6-6 to TRBJ2-1, with D perhaps TRBD2 (5 bases). This CDR3 spans 13 amino acids. V lost 7 bases and J 6 bases, leaving 13 bases between the germline ends. Germline V CDR1 and CDR2: MNHNY, SVGAGI (reference sequence). CDR3 nucleotides: TGTGCCAGCACCGGGGTAGGCAGCAATGAGCAGTTCTTC. The encoded protein is CASTGVGSNEQFF.

This chain uses TRBV30 with TRBJ2-2; 10 bases align to TRBD1. This CDR3 contains 14 residues. Germline V gives CDR1 GTSNPN, CDR2 SVGIG (reference sequence). The J segment lost 5 bases and the V segment lost 3 bases, leaving 3 bases of the junction unmatched. The CDR3 DNA is TGTGCCTGGAGAGGGACAGGGGCAACCGGGGAGCTGTTTTTT. Amino acid sequence: CAWRGTGATGELFF. Filled out from reference TRBV30 and TRBJ2-2, the complete variable domain reads SQTIHQWPATLVQPVGSPLSLECTVEGTSNPNLYWYRQAAGRGLQLLFYSVGIGQISSEVPQNLSASRPQDRQFILSSKKLLLSDSGFYLCAWRGTGATGELFFGEGSRLTVL.

V is TRBV20-1 and J is TRBJ1-1, with a tentative D call TRBD1 (5 bases). Germline V gene sequence: CDR1 DFQATT, CDR2 SNEGSKA (reference sequence). CDR3 length: 11 amino acids. V lost 3 bases, J lost 10 bases, and 12 bases lay in between. The CDR3 DNA follows: TGCAGTGCTAGGGACAATATGGTAGCTTTCTTT. It translates to CSARDNMVAFF.

The V and J genes are TRBV5-5 and TRBJ1-1; 7 bases line up with TRBD1. V shed 2 bases, J shed 5 bases, and the junction held 9 bases outside the gene matches. Germline values: CDR1 SGHKS, CDR2 YYEKEE (reference sequence). The CDR3 loop spans 15 amino acids. The CDR3 here is CASSFDRVGRTEAFF. In nucleotides, the CDR3 is TGTGCCAGCAGCTTCGACAGGGTGGGACGGACTGAAGCTTTCTTT.